These T cell receptor beta chains were read from a single sample in a study of blood T cell repertoires in COVID-19. Repertoires were generated with immunoSEQ multiplex PCR, while TCRdb's copy carries only in-frame clones and drops some. The data show fewer than 65,000 clones, about 86% seen once. Source material: peripheral blood. The receptors come from a human donor in a cohort sampled during active COVID-19. Each CDR3 is given with its conserved first and last residue. Fields, in order: J gene, clone size, D gene, V gene, CDR3 DNA, CDR3 protein. A D gene is named only where the DNA matches it firmly. Size values are once, few and many counts, or a class for expanded clones, and some rows have none.

TRBJ2-3	NA	NA	TRBV29-1	TGCAGCGTTGAAGGGGGGCAGGGCAACACAGATACGCAGTATTTT	CSVEGGQGNTDTQYF
TRBJ2-1	once	TRBD1	TRBV7-7	TGTGCTAGCAGCCCAGGAACGGGCAGGACAGGGAATGAGCAGTTCTTC	CASSPGTGRTGNEQFF
TRBJ2-7	once	TRBD1	TRBV4-3	TGCGCCAGCAGCCAAGGGACCGGACAGGGGGAAGCCCTTTCCTACGAGCAGTACTTC	CASSQGTGQGEALSYEQYF
TRBJ2-6	NA	NA	TRBV6-2/TRBV6-3	TGTGCCAGCAGTTGGGGCTCGTCTGGGGCCAACGTCCTGACTTTC	CASSWGSSGANVLTF
TRBJ2-3	NA	NA	TRBV6-5	TGTGCCAGCAGTTACCTGCTAGGCCAAGATACGCAGTATTTT	CASSYLLGQDTQYF
TRBJ1-6	NA	NA	TRBV2	TGTGCCAGCAGTGAACTGGCGGCTAGCTCCTATAATTCACCCCTCCACTTT	CASSELAASSYNSPLHF
TRBJ1-2	NA	TRBD1	TRBV4-3	TGCGCCAGCAGCCAAGACATAACAGGGGGAGTCTACACCTTC	CASSQDITGGVYTF
TRBJ2-5	NA	TRBD1	TRBV18	TGTGCCAGCTCAGGACAGGGAGGCGAGACCCAGTACTTC	CASSGQGGETQYF
TRBJ2-4	NA	TRBD1	TRBV5-1	TGCGCCAGCAGCTTGGCCCCCGGAGAGGGGGCGGAAAACATTCAGTACTTC	CASSLAPGEGAENIQYF
TRBJ1-1	NA	NA	TRBV25-1	TGTGCCAGCAGTGCCAGGGCCTTTGGCACTGAAGCTTTCTTT	CASSARAFGTEAFF
TRBJ1-3	once	TRBD1	TRBV9	TGTGCCAGCAGCGGACAGACAGGGGTCTCTGGAAACACCATATATTTT	CASSGQTGVSGNTIYF
TRBJ1-5	NA	NA	TRBV6-5	TGTGCCAGCAGTTACTCGACAAGTAGCAATCAGCCCCAGCATTTT	CASSYSTSSNQPQHF
TRBJ1-2	NA	NA	TRBV3-1/TRBV3-2	TGTGCCAGCAGAGGGACTGGCCAGGGTATACGTGGCTACACCTTC	CASRGTGQGIRGYTF
TRBJ2-1	NA	TRBD2	TRBV12-5	TGTGCTAGTGGTTTGGGGCTAGCGGGTTCTTACAATGAGCAGTTCTTC	CASGLGLAGSYNEQFF
TRBJ2-7	medium-sized	TRBD1	TRBV3-1/TRBV3-2	TGTGCCAGCAGCCCACAGGGGTACGAGCAGTACTTC	CASSPQGYEQYF
TRBJ2-7	NA	TRBD1	TRBV13	TGTGCCAGCAGCTTAGGTGGGACAGGGAGCTACGAGCAGTACTTC	CASSLGGTGSYEQYF
TRBJ2-2	NA	TRBD1	TRBV7-2	TGTGCCAGCAGCTCACCCAGACAGGGGGCGTCCGGGGAGCTGTTTTTT	CASSSPRQGASGELFF
TRBJ2-3	NA	NA	TRBV4-1	TGCGCCAGCAGCCAAGCAGGGGTTTCAGATACGCAGTATTTT	CASSQAGVSDTQYF
TRBJ1-5	NA	NA	TRBV2	TGTGCCAGCAGTGAATACAATCAGCCCCAGCATTTT	CASSEYNQPQHF
TRBJ2-7	NA	NA	TRBV9	TGTGCCAGCAGCGTAGCCCAAGGACTCTTTACGGAGCAGTACTTC	CASSVAQGLFTEQYF
TRBJ1-2	NA	NA	TRBV7-9	TGTGCCAGCAGCACCTTACCGGGAACTGGTAACTATGGCTACACCTTC	CASSTLPGTGNYGYTF
TRBJ1-1	once	NA	TRBV5-1	TGCGCCAGCAGCTCCACAGAAAATGAAGCTTTCTTT	CASSSTENEAFF
TRBJ1-4	NA	TRBD1	TRBV19	TGTGCCAGTCCGGACAGGGGACGTATTCACTGGCGTGAAAAACTGTTTTTT	CASPDRGRIHWREKLFF
TRBJ2-7	NA	NA	TRBV27	TGTGCCAGCAGTTTAGGGCGGGCCTACGAGCAGTACTTC	CASSLGRAYEQYF
TRBJ2-7	few	NA	TRBV28	TGTGCCAGCAGTTCCCCCGTGTGGAGCGAAGAGAGCTCCTACGAGCAGTACTTC	CASSSPVWSEESSYEQYF
TRBJ1-1	NA	NA	TRBV4-1	TGCGCCAGCAGCCAAGAGGTCGGGGTGAACACTGAAGCTTTCTTT	CASSQEVGVNTEAFF
TRBJ2-1	NA	TRBD2	TRBV10-3	TGTGCCATCAGTGGAGCGGGAGGGCAGAATGAGCAGTTCTTC	CAISGAGGQNEQFF
TRBJ2-3	NA	TRBD2	TRBV11-2	TGTGCCAGCAGCCCAGGGACTAGCGGGAGGGCAGATACGCAGTATTTT	CASSPGTSGRADTQYF
TRBJ2-2	NA	TRBD2	TRBV7-8	TGTGCCAGCAGCCCTGGGACTAGCGGGGGGGCGTGGACCGGGGAGCTGTTTTTT	CASSPGTSGGAWTGELFF
TRBJ1-5	NA	NA	TRBV2	TGTGCCAGCAGTTCGACAGAATATAGCAATCAGCCCCAGCATTTT	CASSSTEYSNQPQHF
TRBJ1-3	NA	NA	TRBV18	TGTGCCAGCTCACCAACGGCGGACTCTGGAAACACCATATATTTT	CASSPTADSGNTIYF
TRBJ2-5	NA	TRBD2	TRBV19	TGTGCCAGTACCACCTCCCCTAGCGGGGGGTTGGAGACCCAGTACTTC	CASTTSPSGGLETQYF
TRBJ2-2	NA	NA	TRBV3-1/TRBV3-2	TGTGCCAGCAGCCCGGTGGGTAGCGACACCGGGGAGCTGTTTTTT	CASSPVGSDTGELFF
TRBJ1-6	NA	NA	TRBV5-4	TGTGCCAGCAGCTTTACAGGGTACGTGGATAGTTCACCCCTCCACTTT	CASSFTGYVDSSPLHF
TRBJ1-2	NA	NA	TRBV19	TGTGCCAGTAGTATGTCCGGGGTAACATTAGGCACCTTC	CASSMSGVTLGTF
TRBJ2-2	NA	NA	TRBV29-1	TGCAGCGTTGTTACGGTTCACACCGGGGAGCTGTTTTTT	CSVVTVHTGELFF
TRBJ1-1	once	NA	TRBV24-1	TGTGCCACCAGTGACTCCTGGGGAGGAGAAGCTTTCTTT	CATSDSWGGEAFF
TRBJ2-3	NA	TRBD1	TRBV7-2	TGTGCCAGCAGCTTAGTGGTGTCAGGGGGCGGTACAGATACGCAGTATTTT	CASSLVVSGGGTDTQYF
TRBJ2-7	NA	NA	TRBV7-8	TGTGCCAGCAGCTTAGGGTCCGGTCCCTACGAGCAGTACTTC	CASSLGSGPYEQYF
TRBJ1-1	NA	NA	TRBV6-5	TGTGCCAGCACCCTTACGCAGGGTAGGAACACTGAAGCTTTCTTT	CASTLTQGRNTEAFF
TRBJ2-4	NA	TRBD2	TRBV9	TGTGCCAGCAGCGTAGAGGGCGGGAGGGGTGCCAAAAACATTCAGTACTTC	CASSVEGGRGAKNIQYF
TRBJ1-6	NA	NA	TRBV28	TGTGCCAGCGTTGGAACAGGGAGCTCCTATAATTCACCCCTCCACTTT	CASVGTGSSYNSPLHF
TRBJ2-1	few	NA	TRBV4-3	TGCGCCAGCAGCCAAGCGGGACTGGCAACCTACAATGAGCAGTTCTTC	CASSQAGLATYNEQFF
TRBJ2-1	NA	NA	TRBV5-1	TGCGCCAGCAGCGGGTTAGCGGATAGCTCCTACAATGAGCAGTTCTTC	CASSGLADSSYNEQFF
TRBJ2-6	NA	TRBD2	TRBV9	TGTGCCAGCAGCGACCGCCATGGGCTAGCGGGGGGGCTAAGCTCTGGGGCCAACGTCCTGACTTTC	CASSDRHGLAGGLSSGANVLTF
TRBJ1-5	NA	NA	TRBV7-8	TGTGCCAGCAGCTTAGGTAGAGGGGGTTATAGCAATCAGCCCCAGCATTTT	CASSLGRGGYSNQPQHF
TRBJ2-2	NA	TRBD2	TRBV14	TGTGCCAGCAGACGAGACTCTAGCGGGACGGCCGGGGAGCTGTTTTTT	CASRRDSSGTAGELFF
TRBJ1-5	NA	NA	TRBV19	TGTGCCAGTAGTATTTCCCACACAGGCGCCTATCAGCCCCAGCATTTT	CASSISHTGAYQPQHF
TRBJ2-3	NA	TRBD2	TRBV29-1	TGCAGCGTTACTAGCGGAGCTTTCACAGATACGCAGTATTTT	CSVTSGAFTDTQYF
TRBJ1-1	NA	TRBD1	TRBV7-2	TGTGCCAGCAGCTTTGGACAGGGGAACACTGAAGCTTTCTTT	CASSFGQGNTEAFF
TRBJ2-1	NA	TRBD2	TRBV29-1	TGCAGCGTTGAAGGCGGGAGAGGAGGATACAATGAGCAGTTCTTC	CSVEGGRGGYNEQFF
TRBJ2-7	NA	NA	TRBV5-6	TGTGCCAGCACCCCTGGGCAGGGAATATACGAGCAGTACTTC	CASTPGQGIYEQYF
TRBJ1-1	NA	NA	TRBV6-2/TRBV6-3	TGTGCCAGCAGTTTCACAGGGTCTAACACTGAAGCTTTCTTT	CASSFTGSNTEAFF
TRBJ1-1	NA	NA	TRBV10-3	TGTGCCATCAGTGAGTCGACCGGGAAGGCCACTGAAGCTTTCTTT	CAISESTGKATEAFF
TRBJ1-1	NA	NA	TRBV19	TGTGCCAGTAGTATGGCGGAATTCCTTGAAGCTTTCTTT	CASSMAEFLEAFF
TRBJ1-5	NA	NA	TRBV4-1	TGCGCCAGCAGCCTAGGGGGGGTTCAGCCCCAGCATTTT	CASSLGGVQPQHF
TRBJ2-1	NA	NA	TRBV19	TGTGCCAGTAGCCAAGTGGTAAAGGGGTGGATGGGCTCCTACAATGAGCAGTTCTTC	CASSQVVKGWMGSYNEQFF
TRBJ1-6	NA	NA	TRBV6-4	TGTGCCAGCAGTGACTCGTTGTTGGCCGGGGAGCAGAATTCACCCCTCCACTTT	CASSDSLLAGEQNSPLHF